Sequencing of this T cell receptor beta chain was carried out in a study of CD8 T cells in ankylosing spondylitis. Study observations and caveats: Among TCR beta sequences, a motif of about 8 highly homologous variants appeared characteristic of ankylosing spondylitis blood. Clones linked with disease were CD8+ and fairly uncommon in the peripheral blood. Significant enrichment of disease-linked clones was reportedly seen in matched ankylosing spondylitis synovial fluid.

Germline CDR1 and CDR2: SGHRS and YFSETQ. Losses at the gene ends were 4 bases for V and 3 bases for J; bases not matched to a gene: 7. The length of the CDR3 is 16 residues. A word on this clonotype: Its antigen is not known.

Quantitative molecular-barcoded 5'-RACE generated the TCR beta libraries. TCRdb re-called the 5' RACE reads through MiXCR, storing one row per CDR3 protein. There are 350,000 to 450,000 distinct CDR3 sequences in the sample; roughly 26% occur only once, and 0.89% lies in the top ten. The sample consisted of blood, either unsorted or a sorted T cell fraction (not recorded which). The clonotype was recovered from a male donor with ankylosing spondylitis. This chain links TRBV5-1 with TRBJ1-1; TRBD1 agrees at 12 bases. CDR3 in amino acids: CASSQGQGASDTEAFF. DNA of the CDR3: TGCGCCAGCAGCCAGGGACAGGGGGCGAGTGACACTGAAGCTTTCTTT.